This T cell receptor beta chain was retrieved from a study of radiation and T cells in renal cell carcinoma. Study-wide context: Nephrectomy followed 15 Gy stereotactic body radiation by 4 weeks.

General study points: From baseline, blood top tumor clonotypes peaked at 2 weeks post-radiation.

The assay was immunoSEQ multiplex PCR, and TCRdb's table has in-frame clones only and misses some. The sample yields about 160,000 clones, about 88% seen once. Regarding this clone: The antigen remains undetermined.

As for time point: baseline pretreatment blood. The sample's treatment: 15 Gy SBRT to primary tumor, nephrectomy 4 weeks later. Blood was sampled at baseline, 2 weeks and 4 weeks after SBRT. The patient's renal cell carcinoma had clear cell pathology. There are 13 residues in the CDR3. CDR1 and CDR2 (germline): SQVTM, ANQGSEA. J was trimmed by 2 bases and V by 3 bases; bases with no gene match: 1. The chain recombines TRBV29-1 with TRBJ1-2; 9 bases are shared with TRBD1. This TCR was recovered from a woman in her 70s with renal cell carcinoma. Sequenced here: blood, sampled from a patient whose treatment included radiotherapy and nephrectomy. Here the CDR3 reads CSVDGQGNYGYTF. As DNA, the CDR3 is TGCAGCGTTGATGGACAGGGGAACTATGGCTACACCTTC.